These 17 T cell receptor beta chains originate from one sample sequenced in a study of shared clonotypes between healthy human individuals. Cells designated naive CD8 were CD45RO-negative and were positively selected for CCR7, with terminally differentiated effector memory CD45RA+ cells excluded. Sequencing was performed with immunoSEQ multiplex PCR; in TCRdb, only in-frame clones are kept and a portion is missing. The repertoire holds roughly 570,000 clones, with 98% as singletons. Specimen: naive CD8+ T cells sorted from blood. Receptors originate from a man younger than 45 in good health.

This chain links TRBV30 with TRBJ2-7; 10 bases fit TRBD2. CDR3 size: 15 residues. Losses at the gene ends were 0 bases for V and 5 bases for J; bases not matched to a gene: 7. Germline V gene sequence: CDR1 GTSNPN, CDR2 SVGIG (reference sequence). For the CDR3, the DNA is TGTGCCTGGAGTGTGGACAGCGGGAGGGCAAACGAGCAGTACTTC. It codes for CAWSVDSGRANEQYF.

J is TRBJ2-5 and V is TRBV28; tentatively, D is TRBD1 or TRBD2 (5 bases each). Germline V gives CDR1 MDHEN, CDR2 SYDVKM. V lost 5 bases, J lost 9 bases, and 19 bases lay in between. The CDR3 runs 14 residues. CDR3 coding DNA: TGTGCCAGCAGTCAATGGGACGGAAAAGGGGCCCAGTACTTC. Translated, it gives CASSQWDGKGAQYF.

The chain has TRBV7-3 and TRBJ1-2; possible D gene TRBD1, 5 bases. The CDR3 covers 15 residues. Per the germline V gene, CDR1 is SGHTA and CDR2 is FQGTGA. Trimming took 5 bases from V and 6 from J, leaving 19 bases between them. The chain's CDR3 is CASSRTGGIEHGYTF. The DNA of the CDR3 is TGTGCCAGCAGCAGAACAGGAGGAATAGAGCATGGCTACACCTTC.

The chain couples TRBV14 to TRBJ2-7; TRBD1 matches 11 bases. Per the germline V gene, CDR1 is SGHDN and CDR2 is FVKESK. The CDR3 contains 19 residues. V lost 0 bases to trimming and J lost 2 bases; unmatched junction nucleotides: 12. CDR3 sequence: CASSQEDFPWGQGAYEQYF. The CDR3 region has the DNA TGTGCCAGCAGCCAAGAAGACTTCCCATGGGGACAGGGGGCCTACGAGCAGTACTTC.

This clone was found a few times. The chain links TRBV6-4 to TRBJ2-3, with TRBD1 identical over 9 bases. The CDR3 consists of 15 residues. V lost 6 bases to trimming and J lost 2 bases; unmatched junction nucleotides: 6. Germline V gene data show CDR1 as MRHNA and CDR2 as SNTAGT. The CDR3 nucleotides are TGTGCCAGCAGCTTCGGGACAGGGTCCACAGATACGCAGTATTTT. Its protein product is CASSFGTGSTDTQYF.

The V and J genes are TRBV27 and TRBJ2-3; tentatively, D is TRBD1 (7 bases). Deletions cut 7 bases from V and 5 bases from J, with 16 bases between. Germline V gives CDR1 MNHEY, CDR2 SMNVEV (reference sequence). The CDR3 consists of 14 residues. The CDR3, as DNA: TGTGCCAGCACCTTCCAGGGGGGTATAGATACGCAGTATTTT. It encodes CASTFQGGIDTQYF.

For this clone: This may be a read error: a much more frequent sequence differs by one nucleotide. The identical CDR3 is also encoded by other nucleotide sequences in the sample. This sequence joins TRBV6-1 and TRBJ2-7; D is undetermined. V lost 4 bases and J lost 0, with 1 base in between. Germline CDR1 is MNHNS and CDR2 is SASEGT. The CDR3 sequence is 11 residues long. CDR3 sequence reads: CASSASYEQYF. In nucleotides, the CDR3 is TGTGCCAGCAGTGCCTCCTACGAGCAGTACTTC.

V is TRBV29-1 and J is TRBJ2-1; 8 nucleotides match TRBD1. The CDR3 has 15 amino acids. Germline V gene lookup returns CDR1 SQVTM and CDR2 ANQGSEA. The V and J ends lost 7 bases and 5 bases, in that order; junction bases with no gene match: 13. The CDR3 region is CSAISPTGAHNEQFF. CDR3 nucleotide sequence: TGCAGCGCAATAAGCCCGACAGGGGCCCACAATGAGCAGTTCTTC.

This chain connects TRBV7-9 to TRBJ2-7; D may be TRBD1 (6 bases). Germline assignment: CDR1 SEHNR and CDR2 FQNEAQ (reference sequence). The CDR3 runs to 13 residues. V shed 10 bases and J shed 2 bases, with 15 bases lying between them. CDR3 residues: CATCPGHTYEQYF. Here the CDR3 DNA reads TGTGCCACATGCCCGGGACACACCTACGAGCAGTACTTC.

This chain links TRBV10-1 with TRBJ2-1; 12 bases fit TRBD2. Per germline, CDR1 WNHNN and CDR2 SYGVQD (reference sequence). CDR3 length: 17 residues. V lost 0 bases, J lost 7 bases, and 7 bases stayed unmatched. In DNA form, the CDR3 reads TGCGCCAGCAGTGAGTCTAGACTAGCGGGAGCTAAGAATGAGCAGTTCTTC. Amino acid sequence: CASSESRLAGAKNEQFF.

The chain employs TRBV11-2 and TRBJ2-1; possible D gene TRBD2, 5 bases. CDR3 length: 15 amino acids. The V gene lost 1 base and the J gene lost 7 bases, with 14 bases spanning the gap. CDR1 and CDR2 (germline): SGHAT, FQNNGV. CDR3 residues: CASSLVVQTGNEQFF. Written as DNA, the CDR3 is TGTGCCAGCAGCTTAGTGGTCCAGACGGGGAATGAGCAGTTCTTC.

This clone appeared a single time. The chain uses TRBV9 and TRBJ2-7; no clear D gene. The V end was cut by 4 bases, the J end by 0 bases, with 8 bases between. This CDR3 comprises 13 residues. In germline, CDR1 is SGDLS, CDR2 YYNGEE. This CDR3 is CASSSPDSYEQYF. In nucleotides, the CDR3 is TGTGCCAGCAGCTCCCCTGACTCCTACGAGCAGTACTTC.

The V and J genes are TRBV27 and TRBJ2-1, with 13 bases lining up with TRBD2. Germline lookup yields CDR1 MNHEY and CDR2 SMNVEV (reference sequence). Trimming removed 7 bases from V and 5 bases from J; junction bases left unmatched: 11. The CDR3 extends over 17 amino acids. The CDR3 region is CASIGLNGTSGNNEQFF. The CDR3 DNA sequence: TGTGCCAGCATTGGCCTAAACGGGACTAGCGGGAACAATGAGCAGTTCTTC.

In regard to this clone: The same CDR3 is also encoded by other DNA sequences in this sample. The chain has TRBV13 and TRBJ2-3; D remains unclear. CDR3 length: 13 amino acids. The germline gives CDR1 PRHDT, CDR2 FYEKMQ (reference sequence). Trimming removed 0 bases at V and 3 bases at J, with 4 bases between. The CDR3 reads CASSLGLTDTQYF. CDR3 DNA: TGTGCCAGCAGCTTAGGCCTGACAGATACGCAGTATTTT.

CDR3 region: CAISESPDRVHEQYF. Written as DNA, the CDR3 is TGTGCCATCAGCGAGAGTCCGGACAGGGTCCACGAGCAGTACTTC. The chain has TRBV10-3 and TRBJ2-7; 8 nucleotides match TRBD1. With 6 bases clipped from V and 5 bases from J, the junction kept 12 bases outside the gene matches. This CDR3 region has 15 residues. Germline V gives CDR1 ENHRY, CDR2 SYGVKD.

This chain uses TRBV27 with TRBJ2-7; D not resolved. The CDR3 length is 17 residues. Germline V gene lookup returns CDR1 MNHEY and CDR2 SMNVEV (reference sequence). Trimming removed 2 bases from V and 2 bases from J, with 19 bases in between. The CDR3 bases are TGTGCCAGCAGTTTAGCCGGTCATGGCGACGCAACCTACGAGCAGTACTTC. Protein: CASSLAGHGDATYEQYF.

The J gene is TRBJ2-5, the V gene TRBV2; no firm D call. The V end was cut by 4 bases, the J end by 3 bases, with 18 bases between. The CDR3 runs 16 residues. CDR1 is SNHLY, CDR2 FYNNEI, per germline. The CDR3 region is CASSVPTIALKETQYF. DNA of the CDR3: TGTGCCAGCAGTGTACCCACCATCGCCCTTAAAGAGACCCAGTACTTC.